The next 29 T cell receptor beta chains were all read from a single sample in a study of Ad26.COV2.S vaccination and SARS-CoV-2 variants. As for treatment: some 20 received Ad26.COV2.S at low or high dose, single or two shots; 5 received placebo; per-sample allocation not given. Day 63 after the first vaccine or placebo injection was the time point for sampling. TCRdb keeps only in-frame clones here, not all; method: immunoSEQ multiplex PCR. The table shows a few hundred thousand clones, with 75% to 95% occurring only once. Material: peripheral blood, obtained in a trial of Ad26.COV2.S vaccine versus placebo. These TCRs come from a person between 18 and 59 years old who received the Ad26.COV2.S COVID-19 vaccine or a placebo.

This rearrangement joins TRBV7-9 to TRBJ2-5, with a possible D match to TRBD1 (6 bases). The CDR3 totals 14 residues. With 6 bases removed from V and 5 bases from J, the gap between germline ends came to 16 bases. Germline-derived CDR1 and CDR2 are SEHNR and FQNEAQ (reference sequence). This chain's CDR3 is CASSRDTNGETQYF. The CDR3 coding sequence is TGTGCCAGCAGTAGGGACACGAACGGGGAGACCCAGTACTTC.

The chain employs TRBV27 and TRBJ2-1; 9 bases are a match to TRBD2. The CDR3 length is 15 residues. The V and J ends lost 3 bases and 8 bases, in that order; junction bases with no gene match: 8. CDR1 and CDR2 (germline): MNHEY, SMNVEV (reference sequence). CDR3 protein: CASSLAGGLFYEQFF. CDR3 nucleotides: TGTGCCAGCAGTTTGGCGGGAGGGCTCTTTTATGAGCAGTTCTTC.

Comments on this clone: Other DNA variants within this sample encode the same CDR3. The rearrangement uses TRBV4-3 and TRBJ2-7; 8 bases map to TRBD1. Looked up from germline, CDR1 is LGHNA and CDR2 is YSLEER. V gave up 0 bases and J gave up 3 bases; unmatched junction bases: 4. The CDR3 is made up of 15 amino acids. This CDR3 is CASSQDRGTGYEQYF. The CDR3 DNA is TGCGCCAGCAGCCAAGATCGAGGGACAGGCTACGAGCAGTACTTC.

The CDR3 loop is CASSLQESSGRAGELFF. CDR3 nucleotides: TGTGCCAGCAGCTTACAGGAATCTAGCGGGAGGGCCGGGGAGCTGTTTTTT. The chain uses TRBV7-2 and TRBJ2-2; 12 nucleotides align to TRBD2. The trim removed 2 bases at V and 6 bases at J, leaving 7 bases unmatched. CDR1 is SGHTA, CDR2 FQGNSA, per germline. CDR3 length: 17 residues.

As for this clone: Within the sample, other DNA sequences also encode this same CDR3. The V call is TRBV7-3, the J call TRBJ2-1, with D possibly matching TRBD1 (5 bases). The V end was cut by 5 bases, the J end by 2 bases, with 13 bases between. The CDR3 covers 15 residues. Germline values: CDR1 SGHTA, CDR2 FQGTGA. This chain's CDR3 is CASSPGGRAYNEQFF. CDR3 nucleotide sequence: TGTGCCAGCAGCCCCGGCGGCAGGGCCTACAATGAGCAGTTCTTC.

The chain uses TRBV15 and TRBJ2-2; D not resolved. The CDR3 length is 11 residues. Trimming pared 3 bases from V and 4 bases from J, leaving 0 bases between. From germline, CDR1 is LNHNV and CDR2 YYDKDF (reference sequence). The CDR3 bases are TGTGCCACCAGCAGCACCGGGGAGCTGTTTTTT. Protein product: CATSSTGELFF.

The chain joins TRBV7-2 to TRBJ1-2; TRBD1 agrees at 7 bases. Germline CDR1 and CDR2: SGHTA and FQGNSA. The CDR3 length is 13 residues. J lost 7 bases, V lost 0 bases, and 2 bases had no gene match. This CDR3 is CASSLAGQSGYTF. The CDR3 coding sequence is TGTGCCAGCAGCTTAGCGGGACAGAGTGGCTACACCTTC.

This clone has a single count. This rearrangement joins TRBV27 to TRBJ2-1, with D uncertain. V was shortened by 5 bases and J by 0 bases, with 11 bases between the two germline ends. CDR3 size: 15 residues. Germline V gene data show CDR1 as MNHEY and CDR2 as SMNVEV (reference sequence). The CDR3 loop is CASSPTWSSYNEQFF. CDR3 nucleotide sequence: TGTGCCAGCAGTCCAACGTGGAGCTCCTACAATGAGCAGTTCTTC.

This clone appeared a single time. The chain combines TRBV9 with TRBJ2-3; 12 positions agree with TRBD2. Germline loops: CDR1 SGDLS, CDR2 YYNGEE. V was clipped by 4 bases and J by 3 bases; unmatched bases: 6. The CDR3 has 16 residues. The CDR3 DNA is TGTGCCAGCAGCACAGGGACTAGCGGGCTTACAGATACGCAGTATTTT. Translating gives CASSTGTSGLTDTQYF. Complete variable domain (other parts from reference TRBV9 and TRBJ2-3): DSGVTQTPKHLITATGQRVTLRCSPRSGDLSVYWYQQSLDQGLQFLIQYYNGEERAKGNILERFSAQQFPDLHSELNLSSLELGDSALYFCASSTGTSGLTDTQYFGPGTRLTVL.

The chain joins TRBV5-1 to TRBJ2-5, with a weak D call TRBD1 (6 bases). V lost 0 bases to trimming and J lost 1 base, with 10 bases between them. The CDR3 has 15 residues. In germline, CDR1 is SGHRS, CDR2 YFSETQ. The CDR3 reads CASSLGGQIQETQYF. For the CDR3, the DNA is TGCGCCAGCAGCTTGGGCGGACAGATCCAAGAGACCCAGTACTTC.

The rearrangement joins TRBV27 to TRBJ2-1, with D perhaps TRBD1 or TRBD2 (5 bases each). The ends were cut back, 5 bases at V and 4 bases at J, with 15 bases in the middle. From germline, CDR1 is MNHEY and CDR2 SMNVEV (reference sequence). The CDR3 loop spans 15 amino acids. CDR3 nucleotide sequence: TGTGCCAGCAGTCCTGGGACCCAGCGGTACAATGAGCAGTTCTTC. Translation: CASSPGTQRYNEQFF.

The CDR3 region is CASLDRPYEQYF. CDR3 bases: TGTGCCAGCTTAGACAGGCCCTACGAGCAGTACTTC. The rearrangement uses TRBV28 and TRBJ2-7; possible D gene TRBD1, 6 bases. The V end lost 8 bases, the J end lost 2 bases, and 10 bases lay between the germline ends. The CDR3 is made up of 12 amino acids. Germline CDR1 reads MDHEN; CDR2 reads SYDVKM.

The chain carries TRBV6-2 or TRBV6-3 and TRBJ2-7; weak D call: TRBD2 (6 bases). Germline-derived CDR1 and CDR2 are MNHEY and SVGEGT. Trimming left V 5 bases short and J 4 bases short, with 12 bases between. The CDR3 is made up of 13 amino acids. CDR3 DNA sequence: TGTGCCAGCAGTGTAGCGGTACCTTACGAGCAGTACTTC. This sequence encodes CASSVAVPYEQYF.

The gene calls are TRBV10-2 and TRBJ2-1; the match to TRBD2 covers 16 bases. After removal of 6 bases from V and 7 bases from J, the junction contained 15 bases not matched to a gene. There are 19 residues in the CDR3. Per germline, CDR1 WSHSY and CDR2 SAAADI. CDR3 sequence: CASSKHEGLAGGPGNEQFF. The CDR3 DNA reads TGCGCCAGCAGCAAACACGAGGGACTAGCGGGAGGGCCGGGTAATGAGCAGTTCTTC.

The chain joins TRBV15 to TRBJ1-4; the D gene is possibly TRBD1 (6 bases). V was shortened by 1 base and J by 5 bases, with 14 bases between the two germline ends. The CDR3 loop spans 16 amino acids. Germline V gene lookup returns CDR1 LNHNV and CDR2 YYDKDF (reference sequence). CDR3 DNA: TGTGCCACCAGCAGAGTCGTGGGGGCAGCCAATGAAAAACTGTTTTTT. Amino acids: CATSRVVGAANEKLFF.

CDR3 residues: CASIRTDTGELFF. The CDR3 nucleotides read TGTGCCAGCATAAGGACCGACACCGGGGAGCTGTTTTTT. The chain couples TRBV2 to TRBJ2-2; no clear D gene. The germline V gene encodes CDR1 SNHLY and CDR2 FYNNEI. With 7 bases removed from V and 3 bases from J, the gap between germline ends came to 9 bases. The CDR3 covers 13 residues.

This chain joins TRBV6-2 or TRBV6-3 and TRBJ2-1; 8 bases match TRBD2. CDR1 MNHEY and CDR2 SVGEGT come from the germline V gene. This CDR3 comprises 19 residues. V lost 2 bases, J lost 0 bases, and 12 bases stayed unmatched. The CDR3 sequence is CASSYLSGSPSSSYNEQFF. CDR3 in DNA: TGTGCCAGCAGTTACCTAAGCGGGAGTCCGAGCAGCTCCTACAATGAGCAGTTCTTC.

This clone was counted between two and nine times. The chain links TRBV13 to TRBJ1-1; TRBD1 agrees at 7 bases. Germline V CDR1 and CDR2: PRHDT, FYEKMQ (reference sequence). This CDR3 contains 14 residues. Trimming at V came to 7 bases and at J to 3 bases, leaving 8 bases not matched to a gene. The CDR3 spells CASKRQGRDTEAFF. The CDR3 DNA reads TGTGCCAGCAAACGACAGGGAAGGGACACTGAAGCTTTCTTT.

The CDR3 loop is CASSVDEGGGLKNIQYF. The CDR3, as DNA: TGTGCCAGCAGCGTAGACGAAGGCGGAGGGCTTAAAAACATTCAGTACTTC. The chain joins TRBV9 to TRBJ2-4; TRBD2 is a possible D gene (6 bases). The ends were cut back, 0 bases at V and 4 bases at J, with 17 bases in the middle. The CDR3 sequence is 17 residues long. The germline gives CDR1 SGDLS, CDR2 YYNGEE.

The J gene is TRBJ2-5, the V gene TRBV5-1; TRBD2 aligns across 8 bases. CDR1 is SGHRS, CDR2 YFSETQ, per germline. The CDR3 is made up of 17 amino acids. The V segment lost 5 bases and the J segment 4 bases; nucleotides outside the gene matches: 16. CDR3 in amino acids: CASSYRGGSILRETQYF. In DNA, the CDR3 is TGCGCCAGCAGTTACCGGGGGGGTTCGATTTTGCGAGAGACCCAGTACTTC.

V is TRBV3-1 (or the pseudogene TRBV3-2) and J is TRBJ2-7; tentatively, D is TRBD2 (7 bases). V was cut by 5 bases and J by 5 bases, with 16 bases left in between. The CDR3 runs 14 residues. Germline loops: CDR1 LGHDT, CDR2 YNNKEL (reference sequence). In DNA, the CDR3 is TGTGCCAGCAGCAGAAATCGCGGGGGCAACGAGCAGTACTTC. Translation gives CASSRNRGGNEQYF.

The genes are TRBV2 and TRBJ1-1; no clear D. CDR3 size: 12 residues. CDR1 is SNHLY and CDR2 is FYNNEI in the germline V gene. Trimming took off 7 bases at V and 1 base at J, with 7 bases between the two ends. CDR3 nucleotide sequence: TGTGCCAGCAAGGAACAGAACACTGAAGCTTTCTTT. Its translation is CASKEQNTEAFF.

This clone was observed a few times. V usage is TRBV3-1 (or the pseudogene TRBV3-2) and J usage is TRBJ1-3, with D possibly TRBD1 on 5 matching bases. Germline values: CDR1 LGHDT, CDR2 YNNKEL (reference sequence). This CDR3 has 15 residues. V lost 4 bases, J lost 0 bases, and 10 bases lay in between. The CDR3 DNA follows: TGTGCCAGCAGCCTAGACAGTTTCTCTGGAAACACCATATATTTT. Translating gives CASSLDSFSGNTIYF.

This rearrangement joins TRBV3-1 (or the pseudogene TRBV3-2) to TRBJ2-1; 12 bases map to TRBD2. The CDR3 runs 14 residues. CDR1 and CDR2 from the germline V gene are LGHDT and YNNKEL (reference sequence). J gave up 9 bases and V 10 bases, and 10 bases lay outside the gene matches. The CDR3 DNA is TGTGCCATAGGAATGGGACTAGCGGGTAGTGAGCAGTTCTTC. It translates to CAIGMGLAGSEQFF.

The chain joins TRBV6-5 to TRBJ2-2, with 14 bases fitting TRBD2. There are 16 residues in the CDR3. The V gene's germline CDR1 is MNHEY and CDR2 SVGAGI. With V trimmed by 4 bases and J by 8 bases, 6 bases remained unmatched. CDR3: CASSWTGLAGAGELFF. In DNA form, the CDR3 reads TGTGCCAGCAGTTGGACGGGACTAGCGGGAGCGGGGGAGCTGTTTTTT.

CDR3: CASSTLTGITDTQYF. The CDR3 region has the DNA TGTGCCAGCAGCACCCTGACAGGGATTACAGATACGCAGTATTTT. The V call is TRBV6-5, the J call TRBJ2-3; the match to TRBD1 covers 7 bases. CDR3 length: 15 residues. V shed 6 bases and J 3 bases; nucleotides not matched to a gene: 9. Germline CDR1 is MNHEY and CDR2 is SVGAGI.

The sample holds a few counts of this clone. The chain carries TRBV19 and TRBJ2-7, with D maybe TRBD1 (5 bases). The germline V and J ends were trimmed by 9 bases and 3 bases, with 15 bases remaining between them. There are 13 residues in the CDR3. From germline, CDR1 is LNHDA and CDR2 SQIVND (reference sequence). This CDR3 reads CASMGPGYYEQYF. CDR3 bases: TGTGCCAGCATGGGGCCGGGCTACTACGAGCAGTACTTC. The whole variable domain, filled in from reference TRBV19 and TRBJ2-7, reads DGGITQSPKYLFRKEGQNVTLSCEQNLNHDAMYWYRQDPGQGLRLIYYSQIVNDFQKGDIAEGYSVSREKKESFPLTVTSAQKNPTAFYLCASMGPGYYEQYFGPGTRLTVT.

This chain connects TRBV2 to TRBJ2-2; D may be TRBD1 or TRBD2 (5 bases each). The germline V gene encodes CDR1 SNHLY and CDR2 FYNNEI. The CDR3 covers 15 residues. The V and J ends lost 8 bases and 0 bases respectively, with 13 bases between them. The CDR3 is CASGQQTTNTGELFF. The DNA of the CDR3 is TGTGCCAGCGGACAACAGACTACGAACACCGGGGAGCTGTTTTTT.

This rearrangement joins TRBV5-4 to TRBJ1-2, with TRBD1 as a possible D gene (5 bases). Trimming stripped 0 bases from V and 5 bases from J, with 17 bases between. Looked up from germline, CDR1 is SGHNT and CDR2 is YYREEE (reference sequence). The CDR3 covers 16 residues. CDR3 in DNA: TGTGCCAGCAGCTTGGGAAGGACAACCACTTTTTATGGCTACACCTTC. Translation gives CASSLGRTTTFYGYTF. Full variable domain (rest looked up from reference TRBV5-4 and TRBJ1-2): ETGVTQSPTHLIKTRGQQVTLRCSSQSGHNTVSWYQQALGQGPQFIFQYYREEENGRGNFPPRFSGLQFPNYSSELNVNALELDDSALYLCASSLGRTTTFYGYTFGSGTRLTVV.